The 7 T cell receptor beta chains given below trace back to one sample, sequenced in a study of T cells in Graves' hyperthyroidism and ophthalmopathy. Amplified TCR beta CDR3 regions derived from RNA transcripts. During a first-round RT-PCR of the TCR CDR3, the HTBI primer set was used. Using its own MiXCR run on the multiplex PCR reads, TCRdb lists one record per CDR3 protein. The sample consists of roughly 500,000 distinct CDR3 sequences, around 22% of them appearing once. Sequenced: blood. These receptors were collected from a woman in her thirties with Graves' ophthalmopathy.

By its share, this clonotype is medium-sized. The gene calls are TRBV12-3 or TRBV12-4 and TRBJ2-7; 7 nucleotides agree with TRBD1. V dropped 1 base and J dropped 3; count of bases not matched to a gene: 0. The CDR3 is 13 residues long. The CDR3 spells CASSLGDSYEQYF. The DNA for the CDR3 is TGTGCCAGCAGTTTAGGGGACAGCTACGAGCAGTACTTC.

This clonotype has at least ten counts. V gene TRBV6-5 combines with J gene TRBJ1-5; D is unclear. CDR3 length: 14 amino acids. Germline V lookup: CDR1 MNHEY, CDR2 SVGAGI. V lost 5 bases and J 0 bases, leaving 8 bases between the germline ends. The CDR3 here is CASSLDYSNQPQHF. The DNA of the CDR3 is TGTGCCAGCAGTCTAGATTATAGCAATCAGCCCCAGCATTTT.

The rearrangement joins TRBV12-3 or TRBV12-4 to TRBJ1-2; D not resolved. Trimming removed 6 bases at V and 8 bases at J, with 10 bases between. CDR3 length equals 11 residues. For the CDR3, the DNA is TGTGCCAGCAGCACGGTGGAGGGCTACACCTTC. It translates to CASSTVEGYTF.

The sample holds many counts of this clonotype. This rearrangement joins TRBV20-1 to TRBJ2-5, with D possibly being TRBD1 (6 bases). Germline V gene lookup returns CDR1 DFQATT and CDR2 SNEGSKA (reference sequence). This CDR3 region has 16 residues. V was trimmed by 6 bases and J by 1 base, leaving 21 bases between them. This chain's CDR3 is CSATTGTRISQETQYF. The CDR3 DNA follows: TGCAGTGCGACGACGGGGACAAGGATCTCCCAAGAGACCCAGTACTTC.

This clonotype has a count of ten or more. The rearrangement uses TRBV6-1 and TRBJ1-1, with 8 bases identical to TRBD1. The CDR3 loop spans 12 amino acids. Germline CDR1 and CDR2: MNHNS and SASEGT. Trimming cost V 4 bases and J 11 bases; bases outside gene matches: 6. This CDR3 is CASSAYRGLAFF. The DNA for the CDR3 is TGTGCCAGCAGTGCTTACAGGGGGTTGGCTTTCTTT.

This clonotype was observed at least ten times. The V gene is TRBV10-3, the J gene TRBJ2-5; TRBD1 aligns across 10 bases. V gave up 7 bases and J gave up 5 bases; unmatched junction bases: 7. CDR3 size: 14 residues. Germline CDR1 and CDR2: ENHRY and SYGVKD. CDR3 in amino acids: CAINPGQGTETQYF. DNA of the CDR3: TGTGCCATCAACCCGGGACAGGGGACGGAGACCCAGTACTTC.

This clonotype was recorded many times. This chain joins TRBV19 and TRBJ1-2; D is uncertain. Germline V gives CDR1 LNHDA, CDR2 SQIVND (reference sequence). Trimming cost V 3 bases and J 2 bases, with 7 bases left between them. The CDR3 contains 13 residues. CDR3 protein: CASSIYRNYGYTF. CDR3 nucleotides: TGTGCCAGTAGTATTTATCGGAACTATGGCTACACCTTC.